These T cell receptor beta chains were read from a single sample in a study of cytomegalovirus exposure and HLA in healthy donors. Sequencing used immunoSEQ multiplex PCR; TCRdb keeps in-frame clones, though not all of them. The sample lists tens of thousands of clones; nearly 98% were seen once. The sample was PBMCs. All receptors come from a young woman in good health and CMV-seropositive. Both conserved end residues are part of each CDR3. The D gene is left open where the match is weak. A clone size is listed for some rows: how often the clone was seen (once, few, many), or a class if it is expanded.

clone_size j_call v_call d_call cdr3_aa cdr3_nt
NA TRBJ1-1 TRBV30 NA CAWRQNGEAFF TGTGCCTGGAGACAGAACGGTGAAGCTTTCTTT
NA TRBJ1-5 TRBV28 NA CASSTRQLTSNQPQHF TGTGCCAGCAGCACCCGACAGCTTACTAGCAATCAGCCCCAGCATTTT
NA TRBJ2-2 TRBV11-3 NA CASSLRTGELFF TGTGCCAGCAGCCTACGGACCGGGGAGCTGTTTTTT
NA TRBJ2-5 TRBV5-1 TRBD2 CASSHRTSGTVHETQYF TGCGCCAGCAGCCATCGGACTAGCGGGACCGTACACGAGACCCAGTACTTC
NA TRBJ1-5 TRBV30 NA CAWSAGQLNQPQHF TGTGCCTGGAGTGCCGGACAGCTGAATCAGCCCCAGCATTTT
NA TRBJ2-1 TRBV23-1 NA CASSQSSSGPYNEQFF TGCGCCAGCAGTCAATCCTCGAGCGGTCCCTACAATGAGCAGTTCTTC
NA TRBJ2-7 TRBV7-9 NA CASRPVNSYEQYF TGTGCCAGCAGGCCGGTTAACTCCTACGAGCAGTACTTC
NA TRBJ2-4 TRBV15 NA CATSAGNRNIQYF TGTGCCACCAGCGCGGGGAACAGAAACATTCAGTACTTC
NA TRBJ1-2 TRBV28 TRBD1 CASSLNVRGQGGYTF TGTGCCAGCAGTTTGAATGTCAGGGGGCAGGGCGGCTACACCTTC
NA TRBJ2-7 TRBV6-5 NA CASSYSRLSYEQYF TGTGCCAGCAGTTACTCGCGACTATCCTACGAGCAGTACTTC
NA TRBJ1-2 TRBV7-9 TRBD1 CASSLGTGDYGYTF TGTGCCAGCAGCTTAGGGACAGGGGACTATGGCTACACCTTC
NA TRBJ2-1 TRBV6-1 TRBD1 CASSEEKRTGGLKQFF TGTGCCAGCAGTGAAGAGAAGCGGACAGGGGGCTTAAAGCAGTTCTTC
NA TRBJ2-7 TRBV5-6 NA CASSVTGGAYEQYF TGTGCCAGCAGCGTTACAGGCGGGGCCTACGAGCAGTACTTC
NA TRBJ1-5 TRBV30 NA CAWSADSLNQPQHF TGTGCCTGGAGTGCTGACAGCCTCAATCAGCCCCAGCATTTT
once TRBJ2-7 TRBV25-1 TRBD1 CASSGSSHRGRYEQYF TGTGCCAGCAGTGGGAGTTCGCACAGGGGGCGTTACGAGCAGTACTTC
NA TRBJ1-2 TRBV28 TRBD1 CASSFATGWEYGYTF TGTGCCAGCAGTTTCGCGACAGGGTGGGAATATGGCTACACCTTC
NA TRBJ2-1 TRBV7-9 TRBD2 CASSLRGLAGDNEQFF TGTGCCAGCAGCTTACGGGGGCTAGCGGGAGACAATGAGCAGTTCTTC
NA TRBJ2-2 TRBV30 NA CAWNYWNTGELFF TGTGCCTGGAACTATTGGAACACCGGGGAGCTGTTTTTT
NA TRBJ1-2 TRBV29-1 NA CSGGEGNDGYTF TGCAGCGGTGGGGAGGGGAATGATGGCTACACCTTC
NA TRBJ1-1 TRBV6-6 NA CASSYASGENTEAFF TGTGCCAGCAGTTATGCGTCAGGGGAAAACACTGAAGCTTTCTTT
once TRBJ2-3 TRBV18 NA CASSPTQTGPVTDTQYF TGTGCCAGCTCACCCACCCAAACAGGCCCCGTCACAGATACGCAGTATTTT
once TRBJ2-2 TRBV11-3 TRBD1 CASSRTIQGAAGELFF TGTGCCAGCAGCCGGACCATTCAGGGGGCCGCCGGGGAGCTGTTTTTT
NA TRBJ1-5 TRBV27 NA CASSLSGYSNQPQHF TGTGCCAGCAGTTTATCCGGGTATAGCAATCAGCCCCAGCATTTT
NA TRBJ2-1 TRBV11-2 TRBD2 CASSFLTSGSVDEQFF TGTGCCAGCAGCTTTCTGACTAGCGGGAGTGTCGATGAGCAGTTCTTC
NA TRBJ2-1 TRBV11-3 NA CASSFAGIDEQFF TGTGCCAGCAGCTTCGCGGGAATTGATGAGCAGTTCTTC
NA TRBJ1-1 TRBV5-5 NA CASSLAYTEAFF TGTGCCAGCAGCTTGGCCTACACTGAAGCTTTCTTT
NA TRBJ1-2 TRBV5-4 NA CASSREGGYTF TGTGCCAGCAGCCGGGAAGGCGGCTACACCTTC
NA TRBJ1-1 TRBV30 NA CAWSMSGWSEAFF TGTGCCTGGAGTATGTCGGGGTGGTCTGAAGCTTTCTTT
NA TRBJ2-1 TRBV27 TRBD2 CASKGLAGGNSYNEQFF TGTGCCAGCAAGGGACTAGCGGGAGGAAATTCGTACAATGAGCAGTTCTTC
NA TRBJ2-5 TRBV7-9 TRBD2 CASSTPGLAGEETQYF TGTGCCAGCAGCACCCCGGGACTAGCGGGAGAAGAGACCCAGTACTTC
NA TRBJ2-2 TRBV5-1 TRBD2 CASSPGLVNTGELFF TGCGCCAGCAGCCCCGGACTAGTGAACACCGGGGAGCTGTTTTTT
NA TRBJ2-3 TRBV2 NA CATLFGSGTDTQYF TGTGCCACCCTGTTTGGTAGCGGCACAGATACGCAGTATTTT
once TRBJ2-5 TRBV5-1 TRBD1 CASSLLRPGQGHKETQYF TGCGCCAGCAGCTTGCTCCGACCGGGACAGGGGCACAAAGAGACCCAGTACTTC
NA TRBJ2-7 TRBV28 TRBD2 CASSLTGTSGSYEQYF TGTGCCAGCAGTTTGACCGGGACTAGCGGGAGCTACGAGCAGTACTTC
NA TRBJ2-7 TRBV9 NA CASSVSTVTYEQYF TGTGCCAGCAGCGTATCGACAGTCACCTACGAGCAGTACTTC
NA TRBJ2-1 TRBV9 TRBD2 CASSVGGGFIDEQFF TGTGCCAGCAGCGTAGGGGGAGGGTTTATCGATGAGCAGTTCTTC
NA TRBJ2-1 TRBV18 TRBD1 CASSVTGGYNEQFF TGTGCCAGCTCAGTGACAGGGGGGTACAATGAGCAGTTCTTC
NA TRBJ1-4 TRBV28 NA CASSLEGSANEKLFF TGTGCCAGCAGTTTAGAGGGTTCGGCTAATGAAAAACTGTTTTTT
NA TRBJ1-2 TRBV7-2 NA CASSLRGGGRHGYTF TGTGCCAGCAGCTTAAGGGGTGGAGGGCGTCATGGCTACACCTTC
NA TRBJ2-7 TRBV7-3 NA CASSPQPLGSYEQYF TGTGCCAGCAGCCCCCAACCGCTAGGTTCCTACGAGCAGTACTTC
NA TRBJ2-1 TRBV21-1 NA CASSNYREDEQFF TGTGCCAGCAGCAACTATCGGGAGGATGAGCAGTTCTTC
once TRBJ1-5 TRBV6-5 TRBD1 CASSRVGQGVQPQHF TGTGCCAGCAGTCGTGTGGGACAGGGGGTTCAGCCCCAGCATTTT
NA TRBJ1-2 TRBV28 NA CASSTLKYGYTF TGTGCCAGCAGTACTCTCAAATATGGCTACACCTTC
NA TRBJ2-3 TRBV10-3 TRBD1 CATHRDSNTDTQYF TGTGCCACTCACCGGGACAGCAACACAGATACGCAGTATTTT
NA TRBJ1-4 TRBV6-1 TRBD1 CASRRTGTNEKLFF TGTGCCAGCAGGAGGACAGGGACTAATGAAAAACTGTTTTTT
once TRBJ2-7 TRBV6-5 TRBD1 CASSYPGQGLHEQYF TGTGCCAGCAGTTACCCGGGACAGGGTTTACACGAGCAGTACTTC
NA TRBJ1-2 TRBV28 NA CASRQGYGYTF TGTGCCAGCAGGCAGGGGTATGGCTACACCTTC
NA TRBJ1-2 TRBV27 NA CATWDGTTGYTF TGTGCCACATGGGACGGGACTACAGGCTACACCTTC
NA TRBJ2-3 TRBV27 TRBD2 CASSRTSGVDTQYF TGTGCCAGCAGCCGGACTAGCGGGGTAGATACGCAGTATTTT
NA TRBJ2-3 TRBV10-1 NA CASPHTNREPDTQYF TGCGCCAGCCCCCACACAAACAGGGAACCAGATACGCAGTATTTT
once TRBJ1-2 TRBV10-3 TRBD1 CAILAGTGIFTNYGYTF TGTGCCATCCTTGCCGGGACAGGGATTTTTACTAACTATGGCTACACCTTC
NA TRBJ2-1 TRBV5-1 TRBD2 CASSTGLAGVLDEQFF TGCGCCAGCAGCACGGGACTAGCGGGAGTTCTGGATGAGCAGTTCTTC
NA TRBJ2-2 TRBV9 NA CASSVDTGVGELFF TGTGCCAGCAGCGTAGATACGGGAGTCGGGGAGCTGTTTTTT